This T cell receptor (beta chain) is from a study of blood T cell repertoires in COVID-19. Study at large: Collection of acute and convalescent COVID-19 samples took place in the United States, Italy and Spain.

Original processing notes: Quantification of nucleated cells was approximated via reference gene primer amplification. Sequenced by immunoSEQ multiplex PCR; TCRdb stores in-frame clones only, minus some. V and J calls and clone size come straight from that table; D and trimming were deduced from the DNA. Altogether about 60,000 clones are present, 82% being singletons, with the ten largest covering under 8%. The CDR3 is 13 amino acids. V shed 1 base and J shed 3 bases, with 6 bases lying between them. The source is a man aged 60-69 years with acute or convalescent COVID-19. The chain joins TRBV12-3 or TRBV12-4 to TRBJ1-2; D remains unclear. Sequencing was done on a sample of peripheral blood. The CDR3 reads CASSLGEHYGYTF. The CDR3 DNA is TGTGCCAGCAGTTTAGGTGAGCACTATGGCTACACCTTC.